Shown below are 19 T cell receptor beta chains from a single sample sequenced in a study of Ad26.COV2.S vaccination and SARS-CoV-2 variants. Libraries were prepared by immunoSEQ multiplex PCR; TCRdb keeps only in-frame clonotypes and omits some of them. The sample yields 300,000 to 350,000 clones, approximately 86% seen once. Treatment denoted: 15 to 20 received Ad26.COV2.S at low or high dose, single or two shots; 5 received placebo; per-sample allocation not given. Samples were taken on day 63 after the first vaccine or placebo injection. The source material was peripheral blood, sampled in a trial of Ad26.COV2.S vaccine versus placebo. Receptors were obtained from a person between 18 and 59 years old who received the Ad26.COV2.S COVID-19 vaccine or a placebo.

This clone came up a few times. V is TRBV19 and J is TRBJ1-1; TRBD1 matches at 10 bases. The CDR3 totals 15 residues. V lost 8 bases and J lost 8; bases outside the gene matches: 14. CDR1 and CDR2 from the germline V gene are LNHDA and SQIVND (reference sequence). CDR3 coding DNA: TGTGCCAGTTACGACAGGGGGCCTGGTCTAAGCGAAGCTTTCTTT. It is translated as CASYDRGPGLSEAFF.

This clone was seen once. This rearrangement joins TRBV9 to TRBJ2-3; 7 bases fit TRBD2. Germline lookup yields CDR1 SGDLS and CDR2 YYNGEE. The CDR3 sequence is 17 residues long. With V trimmed by 0 bases and J by 0 bases, 7 bases remained unmatched. CDR3 in DNA: TGTGCCAGCAGCGTAGCTGGGGCTAGCGGTAGCACAGATACGCAGTATTTT. Translating it yields CASSVAGASGSTDTQYF. The full variable domain, its missing parts supplied by reference TRBV9 and TRBJ2-3, is DSGVTQTPKHLITATGQRVTLRCSPRSGDLSVYWYQQSLDQGLQFLIQYYNGEERAKGNILERFSAQQFPDLHSELNLSSLELGDSALYFCASSVAGASGSTDTQYFGPGTRLTVL.

This chain uses TRBV5-1 with TRBJ1-3; D call uncertain. Germline V gene sequence: CDR1 SGHRS, CDR2 YFSETQ. The CDR3 runs 13 residues. The V end lost 6 bases, the J end lost 0 bases, and 7 bases lay between the germline ends. The chain's CDR3 is CASTSGSGNTIYF. The DNA of the CDR3 is TGCGCCAGCACCTCGGGCTCTGGAAACACCATATATTTT. The full variable domain, rest sourced from reference TRBV5-1 and TRBJ1-3, is KAGVTQTPRYLIKTRGQQVTLSCSPISGHRSVSWYQQTPGQGLQFLFEYFSETQRNKGNFPGRFSGRQFSNSRSEMNVSTLELGDSALYLCASTSGSGNTIYFGEGSWLTVV.

The genes are TRBV7-9 and TRBJ2-1, with 8 bases that match TRBD2. With 1 base clipped from V and 9 bases from J, the junction kept 14 bases outside the gene matches. Germline V CDR1 and CDR2: SEHNR, FQNEAQ (reference sequence). The CDR3 spans 17 residues. The CDR3 region has the DNA TGTGCCAGCAGCTTAGGCTCCCCGGGACTAGGTATTGGTGAGCAGTTCTTC. Protein product: CASSLGSPGLGIGEQFF.

The CDR3 protein is CASSPLTSGTIYF. The CDR3 region has the DNA TGTGCCAGCAGCCCCTTGACGTCTGGCACCATATATTTT. The chain has TRBV7-2 and TRBJ1-3; the D is unclear. Trimming cost V 5 bases and J 9 bases, with 14 bases left between them. CDR1 and CDR2 (germline): SGHTA, FQGNSA. There are 13 residues in the CDR3.

The rearrangement joins TRBV4-3 to TRBJ2-5; D perhaps matches TRBD2 (5 bases). The CDR3 is made up of 14 amino acids. Germline V gene sequence: CDR1 LGHNA, CDR2 YSLEER. Trimming took 0 bases from V and 4 from J, leaving 9 bases between them. CDR3 sequence: CASSQEVGGETQYF. In DNA, the CDR3 is TGCGCCAGCAGCCAAGAAGTTGGAGGAGAGACCCAGTACTTC.

This chain connects TRBV2 to TRBJ2-7; tentatively, D is TRBD1 (5 bases). The germline CDR1 and CDR2 sequences are SNHLY and FYNNEI. This CDR3 has 12 residues. V lost 8 bases and J 6 bases, leaving 14 bases between the germline ends. The CDR3, as DNA: TGTGCCAGCCGGGCCAAGGGGCGCGAGCAGTACTTC. Translated: CASRAKGREQYF.

Only one count was recorded for this clone. The J gene is TRBJ2-3, the V gene TRBV9; 8 bases are a match to TRBD2. The trim removed 3 bases at V and 3 bases at J, leaving 9 bases unmatched. This CDR3 comprises 16 residues. From germline, CDR1 is SGDLS and CDR2 YYNGEE. CDR3 residues: CASSARSSGRTDTQYF. The CDR3 DNA reads TGTGCCAGCAGCGCCCGGTCGAGCGGGAGAACAGATACGCAGTATTTT.

J is TRBJ2-5 and V is TRBV5-1; D is ambiguous. CDR3 length: 14 residues. Germline V gives CDR1 SGHRS, CDR2 YFSETQ. Trimming cost V 3 bases and J 5 bases, with 14 bases left between them. The CDR3, as DNA: TGCGCCAGCAGCTCCCCGATTCTAGGGGAGACCCAGTACTTC. Translated, it gives CASSSPILGETQYF.

The table lists this clone with a count of one. V is TRBV9 and J is TRBJ1-1, with TRBD1 matching over 9 bases. CDR1 and CDR2 (germline): SGDLS, YYNGEE. Trimming at V came to 3 bases and at J to 1 base, leaving 7 bases not matched to a gene. The CDR3 has 16 amino acids. The CDR3 sequence is CASSAGTGPPNTEAFF. DNA for the CDR3: TGTGCCAGCAGCGCCGGGACAGGGCCCCCGAACACTGAAGCTTTCTTT.

This clone was observed a few times. The chain links TRBV4-2 to TRBJ1-2, with 10 bases that match TRBD1. V shed 0 bases, J shed 2 bases, and the junction held 12 bases outside the gene matches. This CDR3 comprises 19 residues. Germline V lookup: CDR1 LGHNA, CDR2 YNFKEQ. The chain's CDR3 is CASSQDDGDRGPINYGYTF. CDR3 in DNA: TGTGCCAGCAGCCAAGATGATGGGGACAGGGGACCTATCAACTATGGCTACACCTTC.

This chain uses TRBV14 with TRBJ1-4; the D is unclear. Germline V gene data show CDR1 as SGHDN and CDR2 as FVKESK. The V end was cut by 4 bases, the J end by 8 bases, with 11 bases between. The CDR3 length is 13 residues. The CDR3 is CASSPLVGEKLFF. The CDR3 DNA reads TGTGCCAGCAGCCCTCTCGTAGGAGAAAAACTGTTTTTT.

This clone was seen more than once but under ten times. The chain is built from TRBV19 and TRBJ2-7, with a weak D call TRBD2 (5 bases). Germline V gene lookup returns CDR1 LNHDA and CDR2 SQIVND (reference sequence). V dropped 6 bases and J dropped 5 bases, with 17 bases sitting between them. The CDR3 totals 14 residues. Written as DNA, the CDR3 is TGTGCCAGTAGCCTCGAGGGTAACGGCGACGAGCAGTACTTC. As protein: CASSLEGNGDEQYF.

The chain joins TRBV6-2 or TRBV6-3 to TRBJ2-7; 7 bases agree with TRBD2. Trimming cost V 5 bases and J 2 bases; bases outside gene matches: 6. This CDR3 region has 14 residues. Germline-derived CDR1 and CDR2 are MNHEY and SVGEGT. CDR3: CASSMHGTTYEQYF. As DNA, the CDR3 is TGTGCCAGCAGTATGCACGGGACTACCTACGAGCAGTACTTC.

The chain joins TRBV5-6 to TRBJ2-7; the D is unclear. This CDR3 spans 16 amino acids. Germline V CDR1 and CDR2: SGHDT, YYEEEE. V gave up 0 bases and J gave up 1 base, with 14 bases separating them. The CDR3 bases are TGTGCCAGCAGCTTGGCGTATAAGGACCGTTCCTACGAGCAGTACTTC. It translates to CASSLAYKDRSYEQYF.

The chain recombines TRBV13 with TRBJ2-7; possible D gene TRBD2, 6 bases. Germline CDR1 PRHDT, CDR2 FYEKMQ (reference sequence). This CDR3 comprises 15 residues. The germline V and J ends were trimmed by 0 bases and 0 bases, with 9 bases remaining between them. This chain's CDR3 is CASSLGRGSSYEQYF. The CDR3 nucleotides are TGTGCCAGCAGCTTAGGGCGGGGTAGCTCCTACGAGCAGTACTTC.

To note about this clone: Other DNA sequences of this sample code for an identical CDR3. The chain links TRBV7-3 to TRBJ2-3; tentative D call: TRBD2 (6 bases). The CDR3 runs to 15 residues. CDR1 is SGHTA and CDR2 is FQGTGA in the germline V gene. Trimming pared 3 bases from V and 3 bases from J, leaving 13 bases between. The CDR3 DNA reads TGTGCCAGCAGCTTCCTCGGGAGAGGGACAGATACGCAGTATTTT. Translating it yields CASSFLGRGTDTQYF.

The chain uses TRBV4-2 and TRBJ1-4; D possibly corresponds to TRBD1 (5 bases). This CDR3 is built from 16 residues. Germline CDR1 LGHNA, CDR2 YNFKEQ. Trimming removed 0 bases at V and 8 bases at J, with 16 bases between. CDR3 in amino acids: CASSQDRKAGREKLFF. In DNA form, the CDR3 reads TGTGCCAGCAGCCAAGATCGGAAGGCAGGGAGGGAAAAACTGTTTTTT.

The V gene is TRBV18, the J gene TRBJ2-5, with TRBD2 identical over 7 bases. With 2 bases clipped from V and 2 bases from J, the junction kept 5 bases outside the gene matches. CDR1 is KGHSH and CDR2 is LQKENI in the germline V gene. The CDR3 length is 15 residues. The CDR3 DNA reads TGTGCCAGCTCACCAGACCCAGCGGGACAAGAGACCCAGTACTTC. This encodes CASSPDPAGQETQYF.